The 19 T cell receptor beta chains in this list originate from one sample, sequenced in a study of T cell repertoires in cytomegalovirus infection. These receptors have no known antigen. TCRdb itself ran the reads through MiXCR, one entry per CDR3 protein. This sample has 70,000 to 85,000 distinct CDR3 sequences; about 37% occur once, and the top ten carry 80% to 95%. Material: CD8+ T cells from cultured PBMCs, obtained from culture after CMV antigen stimulation. The source is a human donor in good health (CMV status not recorded). Some clones in this sample may be carry-over from other donors' samples.

This clonotype was picked up a small number of times. The chain couples TRBV12-5 to TRBJ2-3; 7 bases map to TRBD1. Looked up from germline, CDR1 is LGHNT and CDR2 is FRNRAP. The CDR3 extends over 15 amino acids. Trimming cost V 4 bases and J 2 bases; bases outside gene matches: 6. The chain's CDR3 is CASGWVGQFTDTQYF. The CDR3 DNA sequence: TGTGCTAGTGGTTGGGTGGGACAGTTCACAGATACGCAGTATTTT.

This clonotype was observed a few times. The rearrangement uses TRBV14 and TRBJ2-7; no reliable D call. In germline, CDR1 is SGHDN, CDR2 FVKESK. V shed 1 base and J shed 3 bases, with 19 bases lying between them. The CDR3 has 17 amino acids. CDR3 amino acids: CASSQGILPTIFYEQYF. The CDR3 DNA follows: TGTGCCAGCAGCCAAGGCATCCTACCGACAATTTTCTACGAGCAGTACTTC.

The chain joins TRBV6-2 or TRBV6-3 to TRBJ1-1; weak D call: TRBD1 (5 bases). Germline V CDR1 and CDR2: MNHEY, SVGEGT. The V gene lost 2 bases and the J gene lost 8 bases, with 12 bases spanning the gap. The CDR3 consists of 13 residues. The CDR3 nucleotides are TGTGCCAGCAGTTACGGGGCACGGTCGGAAGCTTTCTTT. It encodes CASSYGARSEAFF.

The gene calls are TRBV14 and TRBJ2-3, with D possibly matching TRBD1 (5 bases). With 0 bases removed from V and 2 bases from J, the gap between germline ends came to 15 bases. The length of the CDR3 is 17 residues. Looked up from germline, CDR1 is SGHDN and CDR2 is FVKESK. The CDR3 bases are TGTGCCAGCAGCCAAGATTGGGCAGGGAAATACACAGATACGCAGTATTTT. It yields the protein CASSQDWAGKYTDTQYF. The full variable domain, its missing parts supplied by reference TRBV14 and TRBJ2-3, is EAGVTQFPSHSVIEKGQTVTLRCDPISGHDNLYWYRRVMGKEIKFLLHFVKESKQDESGMPNNRFLAERTGGTYSTLKVQPAELEDSGVYFCASSQDWAGKYTDTQYFGPGTRLTVL.

This rearrangement joins TRBV20-1 to TRBJ2-4; a possible D gene is TRBD1 (6 bases). The CDR3 has 15 amino acids. Germline CDR1 and CDR2: DFQATT and SNEGSKA (reference sequence). With 2 bases removed from V and 6 bases from J, the gap between germline ends came to 17 bases. The CDR3 sequence is CSARILRDTGNIQYF. The DNA of the CDR3 is TGCAGTGCTAGAATTCTCAGGGACACAGGAAACATTCAGTACTTC.

The chain recombines TRBV7-2 with TRBJ2-7; TRBD1 is a possible D gene (6 bases). The germline V gene encodes CDR1 SGHTA and CDR2 FQGNSA. This CDR3 has 15 residues. V was shortened by 5 bases and J by 4 bases, with 18 bases between the two germline ends. CDR3 nucleotide sequence: TGTGCCAGCAGCCGACCCGGGACACCGATATACGAGCAGTACTTC. Translation gives CASSRPGTPIYEQYF. Supplemented by reference TRBV7-2 and TRBJ2-7, the full variable domain reads GAGVSQSPSNKVTEKGKDVELRCDPISGHTALYWYRQSLGQGLEFLIYFQGNSAPDKSGLPSDRFSAERTGGSVSTLTIQRTQQEDSAVYLCASSRPGTPIYEQYFGPGTRLTVT.

J is TRBJ1-5 and V is TRBV15, with D hard to call. Trimming cost V 1 base and J 6 bases, with 10 bases left between them. The CDR3 is 14 amino acids. Germline loops: CDR1 LNHNV, CDR2 YYDKDF (reference sequence). The CDR3 region is CATSRGRAVQPQHF. Here the CDR3 DNA reads TGTGCCACCAGCAGAGGGAGGGCGGTTCAGCCCCAGCATTTT.

The V and J genes are TRBV2 and TRBJ2-2; no firm D call. V was pared by 1 base and J by 7 bases, with 13 bases between. From germline, CDR1 is SNHLY and CDR2 FYNNEI. The CDR3 has 15 residues. The CDR3 reads CASSEVGIQSGELFF. The CDR3 region has the DNA TGTGCCAGCAGTGAAGTGGGCATACAGAGCGGGGAGCTGTTTTTT.

Comments on this clonotype: One base away lies a much larger clone, so this may be a sequencing read error. The V and J genes are TRBV6-2 or TRBV6-3 and TRBJ2-1, with D perhaps TRBD2 (6 bases). Germline V gives CDR1 MNHEY, CDR2 SVGEGT. The CDR3 loop spans 15 amino acids. V gave up 1 base and J gave up 8 bases, with 15 bases separating them. The CDR3 spells CASSYWGEAVDEQFF. In DNA, the CDR3 is TGTGCCAGCAGTTACTGGGGGGAGGCCGTAGATGAGCAGTTCTTC.

This clonotype was recorded a few times. The gene calls are TRBV11-2 and TRBJ2-1; 11 bases line up with TRBD2. In germline, CDR1 is SGHAT, CDR2 FQNNGV. The CDR3 totals 18 residues. J lost 0 bases, V lost 5 bases, and 9 bases had no gene match. DNA for the CDR3: TGTGCCAGCAGCCAATCTCCGACTAGCGGGGACTCCTACAATGAGCAGTTCTTC. Translated: CASSQSPTSGDSYNEQFF.

In this sample, this clonotype turned up a few times. The rearrangement uses TRBV6-6 and TRBJ2-5; D unresolved. Germline V lookup: CDR1 MNHNY, CDR2 SVGAGI (reference sequence). With 2 bases removed from V and 1 base from J, the gap between germline ends came to 8 bases. This CDR3 comprises 14 residues. DNA for the CDR3: TGTGCCAGCAGTTACGTAGTAGGCCAAGAGACCCAGTACTTC. Its protein product is CASSYVVGQETQYF.

The table lists this clonotype with a count of one. CDR3 coding DNA: TGTGCCAGCAGCTCGGGCCCAAGGGGATATAATGAAAAACTGTTTTTT. Translated, it gives CASSSGPRGYNEKLFF. The V call is TRBV7-9, the J call TRBJ1-4, with D possibly matching TRBD1 (5 bases). Germline-derived CDR1 and CDR2 are SEHNR and FQNEAQ (reference sequence). CDR3 length: 16 amino acids. Trimming removed 4 bases from V and 4 bases from J, with 16 bases in between.

The rearrangement links TRBV27 to TRBJ2-7; D remains unclear. V lost 4 bases and J 4 bases, leaving 11 bases between the germline ends. The germline V gene has CDR1 MNHEY and CDR2 SMNVEV (reference sequence). CDR3 length: 13 amino acids. The CDR3 reads CASSSQTFYEQYF. The CDR3 DNA is TGTGCCAGCAGTTCCCAGACATTTTACGAGCAGTACTTC.

This clonotype was detected a few times. The CDR3 coding sequence is TGTGCCAGTAGTATTTGGGGCAGCCAGCCCCAGCATTTT. This encodes CASSIWGSQPQHF. The chain joins TRBV19 to TRBJ1-5; D is possibly TRBD1 (5 bases). Germline-derived CDR1 and CDR2 are LNHDA and SQIVND (reference sequence). The germline V and J ends were trimmed by 3 bases and 7 bases, with 10 bases remaining between them. CDR3 length equals 13 residues.

The V and J genes are TRBV29-1 and TRBJ1-1; D unclear. Germline V lookup: CDR1 SQVTM, CDR2 ANQGSEA. Trimming cost V 6 bases and J 0 bases, with 14 bases left between them. The CDR3 sequence is 14 residues long. CDR3 in DNA: TGCAGCGTAGTCGGGGATGAGTTGAACACTGAAGCTTTCTTT. Translating it yields CSVVGDELNTEAFF. The complete variable domain, with remaining parts taken from reference TRBV29-1 and TRBJ1-1, reads SAVISQKPSRDICQRGTSLTIQCQVDSQVTMMFWYRQQPGQSLTLIATANQGSEATYESGFVIDKFPISRPNLTFSTLTVSNMSPEDSSIYLCSVVGDELNTEAFFGQGTRLTVV.

The chain has TRBV4-1 and TRBJ2-1; 7 positions agree with TRBD1. The germline gives CDR1 MGHRA, CDR2 YSYEKL. The length of the CDR3 is 17 residues. V shed 0 bases and J 7 bases; nucleotides not matched to a gene: 12. CDR3 amino acids: CASSQDPGQVMDNEQFF. CDR3 sequence (DNA): TGCGCCAGCAGCCAAGACCCCGGACAGGTGATGGATAATGAGCAGTTCTTC.

This chain connects TRBV28 to TRBJ2-2; weak D call: TRBD2 (5 bases). Germline lookup yields CDR1 MDHEN and CDR2 SYDVKM. V was shortened by 10 bases and J by 3 bases, with 9 bases between the two germline ends. The CDR3 spans 12 residues. Here the CDR3 reads CATYSDTGELFF. The DNA for the CDR3 is TGTGCCACCTATAGCGACACCGGGGAGCTGTTTTTT.

The table lists this clonotype with a count of one. The chain recombines TRBV11-2 with TRBJ2-7; D is possibly TRBD1 (5 bases). Trimming removed 5 bases from V and 3 bases from J, with 17 bases in between. The germline gives CDR1 SGHAT, CDR2 FQNNGV. This CDR3 is 15 amino acids long. The CDR3 sequence: CASSQGRLLDYEQYF. CDR3 DNA sequence: TGTGCCAGCAGCCAGGGTCGGCTGCTTGACTACGAGCAGTACTTC.

CDR3 DNA sequence: TGCGCCAGCAGCCAATTACAGGGAGATGAAGCTTTCTTT. Protein product: CASSQLQGDEAFF. The chain couples TRBV4-3 to TRBJ1-1; weak D call: TRBD1 (6 bases). The length of the CDR3 is 13 residues. The germline V gene has CDR1 LGHNA and CDR2 YSLEER. V was cut by 2 bases and J by 7 bases, with 11 bases left in between.